The present entry profiles one T cell receptor beta chain with its context. Its antigen is unknown. The sample originates from a study of cytomegalovirus exposure and HLA in healthy donors. Trimming shortened V by 4 bases and J by 8 bases, and 8 bases separated the two germline ends. Germline V CDR1 and CDR2: SGHTA, FQGNSA. CDR3 length equals 11 residues. Whole-study results and caveats: Later work found most CMV-associated TCR beta chains apparently HLA-restricted. TCR beta V- and J-gene trimming, according to a later analysis, was linked to a missense DCLRE1C variant. Under in vitro conditions, a few CMV-associated chains were confirmed as specific for CMV antigens.

This PCR relied on a set of 60 Vbeta primers and 13 Jbeta primers. Generated by immunoSEQ multiplex PCR, the TCRdb table keeps only in-frame clones and is missing some. The table lists some 150,000 clones. The origin of this receptor is a woman aged 18-30 years in good health and CMV-seronegative. Sequenced input: PBMCs. The chain uses TRBV7-2 and TRBJ1-1, with D uncertain. The CDR3 is CASSSNLEAFF. CDR3 in DNA: TGTGCCAGCAGCTCGAATCTAGAAGCTTTCTTT.